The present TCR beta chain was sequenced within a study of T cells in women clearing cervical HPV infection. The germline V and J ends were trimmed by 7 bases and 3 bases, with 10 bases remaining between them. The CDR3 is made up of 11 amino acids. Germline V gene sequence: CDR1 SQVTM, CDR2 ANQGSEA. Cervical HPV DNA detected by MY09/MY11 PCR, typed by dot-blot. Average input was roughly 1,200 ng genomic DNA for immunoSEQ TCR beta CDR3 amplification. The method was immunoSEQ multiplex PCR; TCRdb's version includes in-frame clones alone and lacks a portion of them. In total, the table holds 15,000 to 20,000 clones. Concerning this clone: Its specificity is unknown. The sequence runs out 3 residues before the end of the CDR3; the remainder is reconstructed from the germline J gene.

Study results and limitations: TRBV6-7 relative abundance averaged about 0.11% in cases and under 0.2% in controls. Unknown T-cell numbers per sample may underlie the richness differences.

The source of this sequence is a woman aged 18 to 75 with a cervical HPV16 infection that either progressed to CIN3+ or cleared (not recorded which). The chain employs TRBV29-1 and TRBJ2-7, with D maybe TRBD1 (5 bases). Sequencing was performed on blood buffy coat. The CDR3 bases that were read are TGCAGCGCCGACAGAGACTACGAG. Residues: CSADRDYE. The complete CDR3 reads CSADRDYEQYF.